Described below is a single T cell receptor (beta chain) sequence and its context. The antigen is not known. This entry is derived from a study of CXCR3-negative and CXCR3-positive naive CD8 T cells. Germline V gene data show CDR1 as MNHNY and CDR2 as SVGAGI (reference sequence). The CDR3 has 14 amino acids. General study points: Comparison of naive cells showed more hydrophobic TRB CDR3s in CXCR3-positive than in CXCR3-negative naive cells. Naive subsets displayed similar surface CD5, and TCR strength was inferred from TRB CDR3 properties. Cryopreserved PBMCs had partly decreased CXCR3 expression; fresh PBMCs were used in most assays.

UMI-labeled 5' RACE yielded the TRB cDNA libraries. Reanalyzing the 5' RACE reads, TCRdb keeps one entry per CDR3 protein, without DNA. The sample table sets out tens of thousands of distinct CDR3 sequences. The TCR comes from a human donor in good health. Some clones in this sample may be carry-over from other donors' samples. The genes are TRBV6-6 and TRBJ2-1; the TCRdb call, TRBD1, lacks DNA for checking. The specimen sequenced was naive CXCR3- CD8+ T cells from blood. Subset specified: CD45RO-CCR7+CD27+CD95- naive CD8+ T cells lacking CXCR3 (TNR3-). CDR3 in amino acids: CASSDSQGWNEQFF.